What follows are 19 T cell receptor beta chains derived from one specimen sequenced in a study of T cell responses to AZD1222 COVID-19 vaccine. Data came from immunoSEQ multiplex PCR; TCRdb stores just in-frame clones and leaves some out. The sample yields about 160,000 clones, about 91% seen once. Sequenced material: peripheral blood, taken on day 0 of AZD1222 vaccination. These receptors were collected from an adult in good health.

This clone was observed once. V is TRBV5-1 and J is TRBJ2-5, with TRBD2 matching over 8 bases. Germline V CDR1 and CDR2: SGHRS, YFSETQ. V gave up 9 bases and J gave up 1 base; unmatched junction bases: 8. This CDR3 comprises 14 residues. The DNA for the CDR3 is TGCGCCACCAAAAGCACTAGCGGCCAAGAGACCCAGTACTTC. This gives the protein CATKSTSGQETQYF. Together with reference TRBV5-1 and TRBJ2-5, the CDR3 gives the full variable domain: KAGVTQTPRYLIKTRGQQVTLSCSPISGHRSVSWYQQTPGQGLQFLFEYFSETQRNKGNFPGRFSGRQFSNSRSEMNVSTLELGDSALYLCATKSTSGQETQYFGPGTRLLVL.

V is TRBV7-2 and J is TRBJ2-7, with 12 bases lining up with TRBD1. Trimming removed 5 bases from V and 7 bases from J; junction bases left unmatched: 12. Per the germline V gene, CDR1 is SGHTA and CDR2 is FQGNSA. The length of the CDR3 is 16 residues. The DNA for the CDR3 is TGTGCCAGCAGCCCTGGTGGGACAGGGGGCTGGGGGGAGCAGTACTTC. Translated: CASSPGGTGGWGEQYF.

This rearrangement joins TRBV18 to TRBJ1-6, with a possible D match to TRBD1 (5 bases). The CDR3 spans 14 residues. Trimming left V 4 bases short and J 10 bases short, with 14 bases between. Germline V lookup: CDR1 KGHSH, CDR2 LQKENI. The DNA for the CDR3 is TGTGCCAGCTCACTCCAGGGTGAAGGCTCACCCCTCCACTTT. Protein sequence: CASSLQGEGSPLHF.

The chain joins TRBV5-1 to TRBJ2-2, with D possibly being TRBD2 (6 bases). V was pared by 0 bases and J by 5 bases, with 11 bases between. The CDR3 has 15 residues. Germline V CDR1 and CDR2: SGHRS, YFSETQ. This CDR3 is CASSLVAGWTGELFF. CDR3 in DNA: TGCGCCAGCAGCTTGGTTGCGGGATGGACCGGGGAGCTGTTTTTT.

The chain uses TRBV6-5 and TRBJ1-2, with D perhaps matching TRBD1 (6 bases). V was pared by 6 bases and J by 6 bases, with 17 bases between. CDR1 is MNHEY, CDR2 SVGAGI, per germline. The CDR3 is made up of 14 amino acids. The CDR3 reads CASRPDRFGDGYTF. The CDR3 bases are TGTGCCAGCAGACCTGACAGGTTCGGCGATGGCTACACCTTC.

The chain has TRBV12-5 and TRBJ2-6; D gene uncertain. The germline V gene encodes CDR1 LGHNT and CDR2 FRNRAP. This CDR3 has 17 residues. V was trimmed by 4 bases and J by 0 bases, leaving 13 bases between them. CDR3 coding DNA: TGTGCTAGTGGTTCCGCGGTGGGTAGCTCTGGGGCCAACGTCCTGACTTTC. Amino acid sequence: CASGSAVGSSGANVLTF. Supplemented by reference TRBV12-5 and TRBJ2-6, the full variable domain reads DARVTQTPRHKVTEMGQEVTMRCQPILGHNTVFWYRQTMMQGLELLAYFRNRAPLDDSGMPKDRFSAEMPDATLATLKIQPSEPRDSAVYFCASGSAVGSSGANVLTFGAGSRLTVL.

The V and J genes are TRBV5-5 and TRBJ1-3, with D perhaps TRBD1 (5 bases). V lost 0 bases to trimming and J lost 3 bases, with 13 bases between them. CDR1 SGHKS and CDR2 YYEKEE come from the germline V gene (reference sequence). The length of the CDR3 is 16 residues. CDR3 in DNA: TGTGCCAGCAGCTTGGGGTGGCAGGGCGGTGGAAACACCATATATTTT. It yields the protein CASSLGWQGGGNTIYF.

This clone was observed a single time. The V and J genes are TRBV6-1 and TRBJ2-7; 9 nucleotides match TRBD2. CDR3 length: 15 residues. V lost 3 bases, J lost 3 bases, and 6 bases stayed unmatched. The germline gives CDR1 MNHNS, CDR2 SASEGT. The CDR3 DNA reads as TGTGCCAGCAGTGAGCGGCTAGCGGGATTCTACGAGCAGTACTTC. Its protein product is CASSERLAGFYEQYF.

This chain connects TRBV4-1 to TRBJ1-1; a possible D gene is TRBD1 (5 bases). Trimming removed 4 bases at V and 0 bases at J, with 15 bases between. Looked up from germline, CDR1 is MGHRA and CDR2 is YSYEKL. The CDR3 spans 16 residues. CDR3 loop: CASSRGGPFMNTEAFF. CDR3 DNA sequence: TGCGCCAGCAGCCGGGGCGGACCTTTCATGAACACTGAAGCTTTCTTT.

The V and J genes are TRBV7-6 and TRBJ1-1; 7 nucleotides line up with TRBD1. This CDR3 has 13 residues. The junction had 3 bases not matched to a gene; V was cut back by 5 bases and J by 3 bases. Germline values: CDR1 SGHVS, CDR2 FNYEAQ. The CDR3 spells CASSQQGHTEAFF. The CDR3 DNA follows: TGTGCCAGCAGCCAACAGGGGCACACTGAAGCTTTCTTT.

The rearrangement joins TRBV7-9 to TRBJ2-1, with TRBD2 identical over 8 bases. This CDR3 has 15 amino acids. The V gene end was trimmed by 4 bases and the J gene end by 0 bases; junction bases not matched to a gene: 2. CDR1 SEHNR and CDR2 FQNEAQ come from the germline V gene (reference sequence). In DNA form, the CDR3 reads TGTGCCAGCAGCTCTGGGACTAGCTCCTACAATGAGCAGTTCTTC. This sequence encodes CASSSGTSSYNEQFF.

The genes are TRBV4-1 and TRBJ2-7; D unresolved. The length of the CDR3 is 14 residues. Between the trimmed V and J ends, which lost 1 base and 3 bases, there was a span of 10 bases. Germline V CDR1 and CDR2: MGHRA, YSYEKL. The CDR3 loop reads CASSQVVGFYEQYF. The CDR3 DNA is TGCGCCAGCAGCCAAGTCGTTGGGTTCTACGAGCAGTACTTC.

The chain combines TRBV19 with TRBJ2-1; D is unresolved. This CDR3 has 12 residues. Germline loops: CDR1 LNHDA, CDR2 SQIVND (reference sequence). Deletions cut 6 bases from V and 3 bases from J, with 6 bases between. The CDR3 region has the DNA TGTGCCAGTAGAAACAGCTACAATGAGCAGTTCTTC. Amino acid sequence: CASRNSYNEQFF.

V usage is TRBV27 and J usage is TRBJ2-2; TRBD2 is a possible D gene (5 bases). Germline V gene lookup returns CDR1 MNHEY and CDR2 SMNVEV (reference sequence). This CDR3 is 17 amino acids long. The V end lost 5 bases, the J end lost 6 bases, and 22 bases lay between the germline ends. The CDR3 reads CASSASGASFMSGELFF. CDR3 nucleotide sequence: TGTGCCAGCAGTGCCAGCGGTGCTAGCTTTATGTCCGGGGAGCTGTTTTTT.

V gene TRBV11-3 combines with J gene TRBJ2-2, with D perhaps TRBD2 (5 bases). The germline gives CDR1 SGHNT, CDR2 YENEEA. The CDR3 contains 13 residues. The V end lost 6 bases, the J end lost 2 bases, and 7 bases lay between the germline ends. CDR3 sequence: CASSRENTGELFF. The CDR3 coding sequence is TGTGCCAGCAGTCGGGAAAACACCGGGGAGCTGTTTTTT. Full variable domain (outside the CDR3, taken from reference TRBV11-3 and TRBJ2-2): EAGVVQSPRYKIIEKKQPVAFWCNPISGHNTLYWYLQNLGQGPELLIRYENEEAVDDSQLPKDRFSAERLKGVDSTLKIQPAELGDSAVYLCASSRENTGELFFGEGSRLTVL.

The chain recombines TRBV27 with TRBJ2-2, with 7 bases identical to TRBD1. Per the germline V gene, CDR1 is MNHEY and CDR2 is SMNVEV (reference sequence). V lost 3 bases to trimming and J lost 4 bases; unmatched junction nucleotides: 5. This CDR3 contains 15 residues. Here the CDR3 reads CASSFRTGSTGELFF. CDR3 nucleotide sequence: TGTGCCAGCAGTTTTAGGACAGGATCCACCGGGGAGCTGTTTTTT.

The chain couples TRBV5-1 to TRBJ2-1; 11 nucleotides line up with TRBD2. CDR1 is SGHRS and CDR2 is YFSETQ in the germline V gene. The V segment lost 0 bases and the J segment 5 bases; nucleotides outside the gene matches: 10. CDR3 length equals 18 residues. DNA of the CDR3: TGCGCCAGCAGCTTGGTTCTAGCGGGAGGTAAGGGTAACAATGAGCAGTTCTTC. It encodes CASSLVLAGGKGNNEQFF.

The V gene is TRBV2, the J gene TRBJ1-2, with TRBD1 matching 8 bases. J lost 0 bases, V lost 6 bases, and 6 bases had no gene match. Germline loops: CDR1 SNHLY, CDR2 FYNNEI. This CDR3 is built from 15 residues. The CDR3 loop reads CASRRTGKTNYGYTF. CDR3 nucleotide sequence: TGTGCCAGCAGAAGGACAGGGAAGACTAACTATGGCTACACCTTC.

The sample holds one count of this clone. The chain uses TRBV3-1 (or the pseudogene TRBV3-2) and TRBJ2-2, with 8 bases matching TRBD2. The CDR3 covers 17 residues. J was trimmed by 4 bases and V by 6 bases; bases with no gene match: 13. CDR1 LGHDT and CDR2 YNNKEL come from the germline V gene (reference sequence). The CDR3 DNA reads TGTGCCAGCAGTCCAGTTAGCGGGAAAGGAACCACCGGGGAGCTGTTTTTT. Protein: CASSPVSGKGTTGELFF.